This T cell receptor beta chain was found in a study of cytomegalovirus exposure and HLA in healthy donors. Broader study findings: Most subjects' HLA-A and HLA-B alleles were reportedly predicted from TCR beta sequences. The classifier was said to identify cytomegalovirus status with high specificity and sensitivity. DRB1 showed the most TCR associations and HLA-C the fewest in a later analysis, as rates varied by HLA locus.

To note about this clone: The target antigen is unknown.

V was clipped by 6 bases and J by 1 base, with 6 bases between them. This CDR3 contains 13 residues. CDR1 and CDR2 (germline): KGHSH, LQKENI. This PCR relied on a set of 60 Vbeta primers and 13 Jbeta primers. Produced via immunoSEQ multiplex PCR; TCRdb's table is partial and in-frame only. The sample includes 130,000 to 150,000 clones, about four fifths of them seen just once. This TCR derives from a young man in good health and CMV-seronegative. The specimen sequenced was PBMCs. The chain is built from TRBV18 and TRBJ1-4; D gene unclear. For the CDR3, the DNA is TGTGCCAGCTCCCGACAAACTAATGAAAAACTGTTTTTT. It codes for CASSRQTNEKLFF.